The 25 T cell receptor beta chains listed next were all sequenced from one sample in a study of blood T cell repertoires in COVID-19 (dated by TCRdb to about 2020). Preparation of the library involved the immunoSEQ multiplex PCR assay. The table comes from immuneACCESS by way of TCRdb, which keeps in-frame sequences with V and J called. Part of the clones is missing from these tables; in studies checked, under half for an unresolved V gene and the rest for unknown reasons. The sample table records nearly 250,000 clones; approximately 82% of these occur just once. The top ten hold around 1.8% of the sample. Sample: peripheral blood. Receptor source: a woman at least 80 years old with acute or convalescent COVID-19.

This clone was observed a few times. The chain recombines TRBV30 with TRBJ2-1, with 12 bases identical to TRBD2. V lost 6 bases to trimming and J lost 8 bases; unmatched junction nucleotides: 5. From germline, CDR1 is GTSNPN and CDR2 SVGIG (reference sequence). The CDR3 totals 13 residues. CDR3 in DNA: TGTGCCTGTTCTAGCGGGAGGGCCCATGAGCAGTTCTTC. Translating gives CACSSGRAHEQFF.

Notes on this clone: As the CDR3 is not closed by the conserved phenylalanine or tryptophan, this likely results from a read error. The limits of the CDR3 on the DNA are not certain, so only TCRdb's listed CDR3 is given. The chain is built from TRBV3-1 (or the pseudogene TRBV3-2) and TRBJ1-2. Germline values: CDR1 LGHDT, CDR2 YNNKEL (reference sequence). With termini counted, the CDR3 has 12 amino acids. The CDR3 region is CASSQVRGLHPG.

The chain employs TRBV19 and TRBJ2-2; TRBD2 matches at 9 bases. CDR1 is LNHDA and CDR2 is SQIVND in the germline V gene (reference sequence). Trimming removed 6 bases from V and 0 bases from J; junction bases left unmatched: 8. This CDR3 is built from 17 residues. The CDR3 sequence: CASRGLTSGSNTGELFF. The CDR3 coding sequence is TGTGCCAGTAGGGGACTGACTAGCGGATCGAACACCGGGGAGCTGTTTTTT.

In this sample, this clone turned up a few times. V and J are TRBV2 and TRBJ1-2; 9 bases map to TRBD1. This CDR3 spans 14 amino acids. Trimming removed 6 bases from V and 2 bases from J; junction bases left unmatched: 4. CDR1 is SNHLY, CDR2 FYNNEI, per germline. In nucleotides, the CDR3 is TGTGCCAGCAGGTGGGACAGGGAAAACTATGGCTACACCTTC. Translation gives CASRWDRENYGYTF. Supplemented by reference TRBV2 and TRBJ1-2, the full variable domain reads EPEVTQTPSHQVTQMGQEVILRCVPISNHLYFYWYRQILGQKVEFLVSFYNNEISEKSEIFDDQFSVERPDGSNFTLKIRSTKLEDSAMYFCASRWDRENYGYTFGSGTRLTVV.

V gene TRBV5-6 combines with J gene TRBJ2-1; D gene uncertain. With 3 bases removed from V and 9 bases from J, the gap between germline ends came to 7 bases. CDR3 length: 11 residues. Germline assignment: CDR1 SGHDT and CDR2 YYEEEE. CDR3 in amino acids: CASSSYREQFF. In DNA, the CDR3 is TGTGCCAGCAGCTCCTACCGTGAGCAGTTCTTC.

The chain has TRBV7-9 and TRBJ2-7; 12 nucleotides line up with TRBD1. Trimming cost V 3 bases and J 2 bases; bases outside gene matches: 8. Per germline, CDR1 SEHNR and CDR2 FQNEAQ (reference sequence). The CDR3 spans 17 residues. The CDR3 DNA is TGTGCCAGCAGCTTTACCGGGACAGGGGGCGGCCCCTACGAGCAGTACTTC. This translates into CASSFTGTGGGPYEQYF.

This clone was found a few times. This chain joins TRBV15 and TRBJ2-7, with TRBD2 as a possible D gene (6 bases). This CDR3 is built from 14 residues. Germline V gene lookup returns CDR1 LNHNV and CDR2 YYDKDF (reference sequence). V lost 3 bases and J lost 0, with 9 bases in between. The CDR3 sequence is CATSRGLPSYEQYF. The CDR3 bases are TGTGCCACCAGCAGGGGACTTCCCTCCTACGAGCAGTACTTC.

J is TRBJ2-1 and V is TRBV10-3; 7 nucleotides match TRBD2. This CDR3 contains 13 residues. CDR1 ENHRY and CDR2 SYGVKD come from the germline V gene. V was clipped by 4 bases and J by 5 bases; unmatched bases: 2. The CDR3 DNA reads TGTGCCATCAGTGTTACTAGCGACAATGAGCAGTTCTTC. This translates into CAISVTSDNEQFF.

The chain carries TRBV11-2 and TRBJ2-7, with D perhaps matching TRBD1 (7 bases). The CDR3 contains 14 residues. Deletions cut 4 bases from V and 0 bases from J, with 10 bases between. Germline V gene data show CDR1 as SGHAT and CDR2 as FQNNGV. CDR3 in DNA: TGTGCCAGCAGCTGGGGGGACAGCTCCTACGAGCAGTACTTC. As protein: CASSWGDSSYEQYF.

The J gene is TRBJ2-1, the V gene TRBV7-2; D might be TRBD2 (6 bases). Germline lookup yields CDR1 SGHTA and CDR2 FQGNSA. This CDR3 has 15 amino acids. Deletions cut 0 bases from V and 8 bases from J, with 14 bases between. The CDR3 reads CASSLAVAAGDEQFF. The CDR3 nucleotides read TGTGCCAGCAGCTTAGCGGTAGCAGCGGGCGATGAGCAGTTCTTC.

CDR3 sequence: CASSFGAGVPYEQYF. The DNA for the CDR3 is TGTGCCAGCAGCTTCGGAGCAGGGGTACCCTACGAGCAGTACTTC. The genes are TRBV7-9 and TRBJ2-7; a weak D match, TRBD1 (6 bases). The CDR3 is 15 residues long. With 3 bases removed from V and 2 bases from J, the gap between germline ends came to 14 bases. CDR1 and CDR2 (germline): SEHNR, FQNEAQ (reference sequence).

The CDR3 DNA sequence: TGTGCCAGCAGCTTGGGACAAAGGGGTTCACCCCTCCACTTT. Its translation is CASSLGQRGSPLHF. This sequence joins TRBV7-2 and TRBJ1-6; D is perhaps TRBD1 (6 bases). The V gene's germline CDR1 is SGHTA and CDR2 FQGNSA. This CDR3 comprises 14 residues. V lost 3 bases and J lost 9, with 12 bases in between.

The genes are TRBV12-3 or TRBV12-4 and TRBJ2-1; D gene uncertain. With 3 bases removed from V and 9 bases from J, the gap between germline ends came to 9 bases. This CDR3 is 12 amino acids long. The CDR3 nucleotides are TGTGCCAGCAGTTTTCGTGGCAGTGAGCAGTTCTTC. This gives the protein CASSFRGSEQFF.

V and J are TRBV5-1 and TRBJ2-7, with 10 positions matching TRBD2. In germline, CDR1 is SGHRS, CDR2 YFSETQ. J lost 3 bases, V lost 4 bases, and 7 bases had no gene match. This CDR3 is built from 15 residues. CDR3 in amino acids: CASSPEGLAVYEQYF. CDR3 DNA sequence: TGCGCCAGCAGCCCGGAAGGACTAGCGGTCTACGAGCAGTACTTC.

The chain has TRBV7-2 and TRBJ2-1; 9 nucleotides align to TRBD2. There are 13 residues in the CDR3. Germline V gene data show CDR1 as SGHTA and CDR2 as FQGNSA. The J segment lost 5 bases and the V segment lost 6 bases, leaving 2 bases of the junction unmatched. Here the CDR3 reads CASRGLAHNEQFF. CDR3 DNA sequence: TGTGCCAGCAGGGGACTAGCCCACAATGAGCAGTTCTTC.

CDR3 in DNA: TGTGCCAGCAGGTTATACCGGGACAGGGACAATCAGCCCCAGCATTTT. Translating it yields CASRLYRDRDNQPQHF. The genes are TRBV6-6 and TRBJ1-5, with 9 bases aligning to TRBD1. The CDR3 length is 16 residues. Trimming took 6 bases from V and 3 from J; bases not matched to a gene: 9. Germline loops: CDR1 MNHNY, CDR2 SVGAGI (reference sequence).

Only a few counts were recorded for this clone. This rearrangement joins TRBV28 to TRBJ1-2; TRBD1 aligns across 12 bases. Per the germline V gene, CDR1 is MDHEN and CDR2 is SYDVKM. The CDR3 extends over 12 amino acids. V shed 11 bases and J 14 bases; nucleotides not matched to a gene: 12. In DNA, the CDR3 is TGTGCCGTCAACCCGGGACAGGGGGCTGGTACCTTC. It codes for CAVNPGQGAGTF.

The gene calls are TRBV4-3 and TRBJ2-2; 7 bases map to TRBD1. V dropped 4 bases and J dropped 2; count of bases not matched to a gene: 4. Germline loops: CDR1 LGHNA, CDR2 YSLEER. The CDR3 loop spans 15 amino acids. The CDR3 bases are TGCGCCAGCAGCCGGACAGGTACCAACACCGGGGAGCTGTTTTTT. It codes for CASSRTGTNTGELFF.

This clone has a single count. The chain joins TRBV2 to TRBJ2-2; TRBD1 matches at 11 bases. Germline trimming cut 5 bases from V and 4 bases from J; bases unmatched to any gene: 3. Germline CDR1 is SNHLY and CDR2 is FYNNEI. This CDR3 has 15 residues. The CDR3 region has the DNA TGTGCCAGCAGTCGGGACAGGGGGGGCACCGGGGAGCTGTTTTTT. It is translated as CASSRDRGGTGELFF.

This chain connects TRBV3-1 (or the pseudogene TRBV3-2) to TRBJ2-5; 9 bases are a match to TRBD2. With V trimmed by 0 bases and J by 4 bases, 9 bases remained unmatched. The germline V gene encodes CDR1 LGHDT and CDR2 YNNKEL (reference sequence). There are 17 residues in the CDR3. CDR3 sequence (DNA): TGTGCCAGCAGCCAAGAGATATTAGCGGGAGAGGGAGAGACCCAGTACTTC. This sequence encodes CASSQEILAGEGETQYF.

This rearrangement joins TRBV27 to TRBJ2-5; no clear D. Germline assignment: CDR1 MNHEY and CDR2 SMNVEV (reference sequence). Trimming stripped 2 bases from V and 4 bases from J, with 11 bases between. The CDR3 length is 14 residues. The CDR3 coding sequence is TGTGCCAGCAGTTTACAGGCAGTCGGAGAGACCCAGTACTTC. Encoded protein: CASSLQAVGETQYF.

The J gene is TRBJ2-3, the V gene TRBV5-1; D may be TRBD1 (6 bases). This CDR3 contains 16 residues. Trimming took off 1 base at V and 2 bases at J, with 14 bases between the two ends. CDR1 and CDR2 from the germline V gene are SGHRS and YFSETQ. CDR3 protein: CASSLTGKGPTDTQYF. Here the CDR3 DNA reads TGCGCCAGCAGCTTGACAGGGAAGGGTCCCACAGATACGCAGTATTTT. Complete variable domain (other parts from reference TRBV5-1 and TRBJ2-3): KAGVTQTPRYLIKTRGQQVTLSCSPISGHRSVSWYQQTPGQGLQFLFEYFSETQRNKGNFPGRFSGRQFSNSRSEMNVSTLELGDSALYLCASSLTGKGPTDTQYFGPGTRLTVL.

This rearrangement joins TRBV29-1 to TRBJ1-1, with 9 bases aligning to TRBD1. Trimming took 6 bases from V and 1 from J; bases not matched to a gene: 9. Germline CDR1 and CDR2: SQVTM and ANQGSEA. The CDR3 covers 15 residues. Here the CDR3 DNA reads TGCAGCGTCAATCCCGGGACAGGGCGGAACACTGAAGCTTTCTTT. Its protein product is CSVNPGTGRNTEAFF.

The CDR3 loop reads CASRQGFGNQPQHF. DNA of the CDR3: TGTGCCAGCAGACAGGGGTTTGGGAATCAGCCCCAGCATTTT. V usage is TRBV28 and J usage is TRBJ1-5, with 7 bases identical to TRBD1. The CDR3 totals 14 residues. Losses at the gene ends were 6 bases for V and 4 bases for J; bases not matched to a gene: 6. Germline V gene lookup returns CDR1 MDHEN and CDR2 SYDVKM.

The chain links TRBV5-1 to TRBJ2-7; 9 bases fit TRBD1. V dropped 2 bases and J dropped 3; count of bases not matched to a gene: 3. Germline loops: CDR1 SGHRS, CDR2 YFSETQ. The CDR3 runs to 14 residues. CDR3 nucleotide sequence: TGCGCCAGCAGCTTTACAGGGGGCTACTACGAGCAGTACTTC. This encodes CASSFTGGYYEQYF.